The 9 T cell receptor beta chains below come from one sample, sequenced in a study of CD8 T cells in ankylosing spondylitis. From the 5' RACE reads, TCRdb called clonotypes with MiXCR, one entry per CDR3 protein. The top ten clones hold around 28% of a sample with tens of thousands of distinct CDR3 sequences, less than 20% of them seen once. The specimen was blood. The receptors were gathered from a male donor with ankylosing spondylitis or in good health (not recorded which).

This clonotype has just a few counts. This chain joins TRBV7-2 and TRBJ2-2; no clear D. The CDR3 runs to 13 residues. Germline V lookup: CDR1 SGHTA, CDR2 FQGNSA. Trimming pared 5 bases from V and 1 base from J, leaving 5 bases between. Written as DNA, the CDR3 is TGTGCCAGCAGCGCCAGGAACACCGGGGAGCTGTTTTTT. Translated: CASSARNTGELFF.

This clonotype was seen only a few times. The rearrangement links TRBV6-2 or TRBV6-3 to TRBJ2-3; 10 bases map to TRBD1. This CDR3 spans 16 amino acids. Germline V gene sequence: CDR1 MNHEY, CDR2 SVGEGT. Trimming at V came to 4 bases and at J to 6 bases, leaving 10 bases not matched to a gene. The CDR3 loop is CASSSDRGAPLDTQYF. DNA of the CDR3: TGTGCCAGCAGTTCGGACAGGGGGGCGCCTCTGGATACGCAGTATTTT.

This clonotype has a count of ten or more. This chain connects TRBV20-1 to TRBJ2-1; tentatively, D is TRBD2 (5 bases). Per the germline V gene, CDR1 is DFQATT and CDR2 is SNEGSKA (reference sequence). V lost 5 bases and J lost 0, with 14 bases in between. The CDR3 has 15 residues. For the CDR3, the DNA is TGCAGTGCTCGGACTCTCCCGGTCTCCTACAATGAGCAGTTCTTC. Amino acid sequence: CSARTLPVSYNEQFF.

This clonotype was seen ten or more times. This chain links TRBV7-2 with TRBJ2-1; D may be TRBD2 (6 bases). The CDR3 covers 15 residues. Germline CDR1 and CDR2: SGHTA and FQGNSA. Trimming took off 1 base at V and 5 bases at J, with 12 bases between the two ends. CDR3: CASSLVSSEHNEQFF. DNA for the CDR3: TGTGCCAGCAGCTTAGTTTCTAGCGAGCACAATGAGCAGTTCTTC.

V is TRBV24-1 and J is TRBJ2-5; no reliable D call. The CDR3 has 12 amino acids. V was pared by 4 bases and J by 2 bases, with 4 bases between. Germline CDR1 reads KGHDR; CDR2 reads SFDVKD. CDR3 DNA sequence: TGTGCCACCAGTGACCCTCAAGAGACCCAGTACTTC. Protein: CATSDPQETQYF.

This clonotype has at least ten counts. The chain combines TRBV10-3 with TRBJ2-2; weak D call: TRBD1 (6 bases). Trimming cost V 2 bases and J 7 bases, with 14 bases left between them. Germline V gene data show CDR1 as ENHRY and CDR2 as SYGVKD. This CDR3 spans 15 amino acids. The DNA for the CDR3 is TGTGCCATCAGTGAGCGTACAGGACAGAACGGGGAGCTGTTTTTT. It is translated as CAISERTGQNGELFF.

The rearrangement links TRBV29-1 to TRBJ2-1, with D tentatively TRBD2 (5 bases). Germline V lookup: CDR1 SQVTM, CDR2 ANQGSEA. The CDR3 length is 13 residues. V dropped 2 bases and J dropped 7 bases, with 12 bases sitting between them. The CDR3 is CSVEREVANEQFF. DNA for the CDR3: TGCAGCGTTGAAAGGGAAGTAGCGAATGAGCAGTTCTTC.

The chain combines TRBV4-1 with TRBJ1-5; the D is unclear. The CDR3 contains 13 residues. Germline V gene sequence: CDR1 MGHRA, CDR2 YSYEKL. Trimming stripped 4 bases from V and 8 bases from J, with 12 bases between. CDR3 sequence (DNA): TGCGCCAGCAGCCTCGTGGACTTGGAGCCCCAGCATTTT. Encoded protein: CASSLVDLEPQHF.

This clonotype was detected many times. The J gene is TRBJ2-3, the V gene TRBV20-1, with 10 bases aligning to TRBD2. Germline-derived CDR1 and CDR2 are DFQATT and SNEGSKA (reference sequence). The CDR3 runs to 16 residues. V shed 1 base, J shed 5 bases, and the junction held 9 bases outside the gene matches. The CDR3 loop reads CSARVGLAGVQDTQYF. In DNA, the CDR3 is TGCAGTGCTAGAGTCGGGCTAGCGGGGGTTCAAGATACGCAGTATTTT.